The 3 T cell receptor beta chains reported below all come from one sample, sequenced in a study of shared clonotypes between healthy human individuals. The table came from immunoSEQ multiplex PCR; TCRdb's copy has only in-frame clones and leaves some out. The data show 550,000 to 850,000 clones, around 77% seen once. The specimen sequenced was memory CD4+ T cells sorted from blood. Subset in this sample: CD45RA-negative fraction. These receptors were obtained from a woman in her 30s in good health.

This clone was seen repeatedly, ten times or more. The rearrangement links TRBV7-2 to TRBJ2-5; 9 bases align to TRBD1. The CDR3 totals 15 residues. Per the germline V gene, CDR1 is SGHTA and CDR2 is FQGNSA. V shed 2 bases, J shed 2 bases, and the junction held 3 bases outside the gene matches. CDR3 in DNA: TGTGCCAGCAGCTTATCGACAGGGGGGCAAGAGACCCAGTACTTC. Its protein is CASSLSTGGQETQYF.

The chain links TRBV7-2 to TRBJ1-3, with TRBD1 matching 8 bases. There are 15 residues in the CDR3. V lost 4 bases to trimming and J lost 4 bases; unmatched junction nucleotides: 6. Germline CDR1 and CDR2: SGHTA and FQGNSA. CDR3 bases: TGTGCCAGCAGCTCAAGGACAGGGTTCGGAAACACCATATATTTT. This codes for CASSSRTGFGNTIYF. The full variable domain, with the rest looked up from reference TRBV7-2 and TRBJ1-3, is GAGVSQSPSNKVTEKGKDVELRCDPISGHTALYWYRQSLGQGLEFLIYFQGNSAPDKSGLPSDRFSAERTGGSVSTLTIQRTQQEDSAVYLCASSSRTGFGNTIYFGEGSWLTVV.

V is TRBV5-1 and J is TRBJ2-7; D is possibly TRBD2 (6 bases). V was shortened by 1 base and J by 0 bases, with 23 bases between the two germline ends. This CDR3 region has 19 residues. CDR1 SGHRS and CDR2 YFSETQ come from the germline V gene. The CDR3 nucleotides are TGCGCCAGCAGCTTGTTCGGAACGGCGGGACCTGATAGCTCCTACGAGCAGTACTTC. Translated, it gives CASSLFGTAGPDSSYEQYF.